This T cell receptor beta chain derives from a study of T-cell reconstitution after alpha-beta-depleted transplantation in children. CDR3 size: 14 residues. Trimming at V came to 0 bases and at J to 7 bases, leaving 7 bases not matched to a gene. The germline gives CDR1 SGHRS, CDR2 YFSETQ. Preparation of the TCRbeta library was carried out with unique molecular identifiers. TCRdb passed the PCR reads through MiXCR, listing each CDR3 protein once. The top ten hold 30% to 40% of the sample, which has more than 40,000 distinct CDR3 sequences, 52% seen once. In the case of this clonotype: Its target is unknown.

The study, taken as a whole, reports: By about two months after transplant, alpha-beta T cells reportedly arose from several hundred graft clones that had expanded. Surviving recipient T cells and thymic progenitors produced the high day-60 TCRbeta diversity seen in some patients. From newly produced T cells came most of the T-cell counts and diversity one year after transplant.

This receptor was identified in a boy younger than two with SCID, due to receive a stem cell transplant. The starting material was peripheral blood, obtained before TCRalphabeta/CD19-depleted stem cell transplant. The chain employs TRBV5-1 and TRBJ2-7, with 7 bases identical to TRBD2. The CDR3 sequence is CASSLALADGEQYF. The DNA of the CDR3 is TGCGCCAGCAGCTTGGCTCTAGCGGACGGGGAGCAGTACTTC.